The 10 T cell receptor beta chains reported below all come from one sample, sequenced in a study of beta chain features in type 1 diabetes. What was sequenced were expressed TCRB transcripts, since all of the isolated RNA had been reverse transcribed. The protocol was immunoSEQ multiplex PCR, while the TCRdb copy is restricted to in-frame clones and leaves out a portion. Of about 410,000 clones in the sample, approximately 14% were seen once. Sequenced input: naive CD4+ T cells from blood. Receptors were obtained from a young man in good health.

This clone was observed a handful of times. This rearrangement joins TRBV29-1 to TRBJ2-1; TRBD2 matches at 9 bases. Germline loops: CDR1 SQVTM, CDR2 ANQGSEA. V lost 5 bases to trimming and J lost 3 bases; unmatched junction nucleotides: 8. There are 15 residues in the CDR3. The CDR3 DNA sequence: TGCAGCGTTCGCTTCCTAGCGGGATACTACAATGAGCAGTTCTTC. This gives the protein CSVRFLAGYYNEQFF.

The sample holds a few counts of this clone. The V gene is TRBV4-1, the J gene TRBJ2-7; D perhaps matches TRBD1 (6 bases). The CDR3 runs to 17 residues. V was shortened by 7 bases and J by 3 bases, with 25 bases between the two germline ends. CDR1 and CDR2 (germline): MGHRA, YSYEKL. Written as DNA, the CDR3 is TGCGCCAGCACCTGGGAGTACCGGGACAAAAAAGTCTACGAGCAGTACTTC. It codes for CASTWEYRDKKVYEQYF.

The V and J genes are TRBV9 and TRBJ2-5; D uncertain. Germline CDR1 is SGDLS and CDR2 is YYNGEE. V was trimmed by 0 bases and J by 4 bases, leaving 19 bases between them. The CDR3 sequence is 17 residues long. CDR3 in DNA: TGTGCCAGCAGCGTAGCCCCGTCGGGCGTTCGATCAGAGACCCAGTACTTC. Amino acid sequence: CASSVAPSGVRSETQYF.

V gene TRBV19 combines with J gene TRBJ2-7; 10 bases map to TRBD2. In germline, CDR1 is LNHDA, CDR2 SQIVND (reference sequence). CDR3 length equals 18 residues. With V trimmed by 7 bases and J by 6 bases, 21 bases remained unmatched. The CDR3 DNA reads as TGTGCCAGTAACAGCTCCGTGAGGGAACTAGCGGGAATCGTCGAGCAGTACGTC. Protein sequence: CASNSSVRELAGIVEQYV.

In its sample, this clone was seen a few times. Here the CDR3 DNA reads TGCGCCAGCAGCTTCCAGTCAGCCCAAGAGACCCAGTACTTC. Protein: CASSFQSAQETQYF. V gene TRBV5-1 combines with J gene TRBJ2-5; D is unclear. Germline V gives CDR1 SGHRS, CDR2 YFSETQ. The CDR3 length is 14 residues. V was clipped by 2 bases and J by 1 base, with 9 bases between them.

The rearrangement links TRBV7-3 to TRBJ2-3, with TRBD2 matching over 10 bases. The germline gives CDR1 SGHTA, CDR2 FQGTGA. J was trimmed by 9 bases and V by 4 bases; bases with no gene match: 4. The CDR3 sequence is 13 residues long. The CDR3 DNA reads TGTGCCAGCAGCTCCCTAGCGGGAGCCACGCAGTATTTT. The encoded protein is CASSSLAGATQYF.

This clone has just a few counts. The chain recombines TRBV15 with TRBJ2-3; D may be TRBD1 or TRBD2 (5 bases each). V was trimmed by 2 bases and J by 2 bases, leaving 11 bases between them. CDR1 is LNHNV and CDR2 is YYDKDF in the germline V gene (reference sequence). This CDR3 is 15 amino acids long. This CDR3 reads CATSRRDGDTDTQYF. As DNA, the CDR3 is TGTGCCACCAGCAGACGGGACGGAGACACAGATACGCAGTATTTT. Drawing the rest from reference TRBV15 and TRBJ2-3, the complete variable domain is DAMVIQNPRYQVTQFGKPVTLSCSQTLNHNVMYWYQQKSSQAPKLLFHYYDKDFNNEADTPDNFQSRRPNTSFCFLDIRSPGLGDTAMYLCATSRRDGDTDTQYFGPGTRLTVL.

The chain links TRBV5-4 to TRBJ2-3; no clear D. Trimming removed 0 bases at V and 0 bases at J, with 11 bases between. CDR1 SGHNT and CDR2 YYREEE come from the germline V gene (reference sequence). The CDR3 runs to 16 residues. CDR3 DNA: TGTGCCAGCAGCTTGGTAGCTTTGGGGAGCACAGATACGCAGTATTTT. Protein product: CASSLVALGSTDTQYF.

The chain recombines TRBV18 with TRBJ2-1; D is ambiguous. The V end lost 2 bases, the J end lost 9 bases, and 8 bases lay between the germline ends. CDR3 length: 12 amino acids. From germline, CDR1 is KGHSH and CDR2 LQKENI. CDR3 sequence (DNA): TGTGCCAGCTCACCAATGACACTTGAGCAGTTCTTC. It specifies CASSPMTLEQFF. Supplemented by reference TRBV18 and TRBJ2-1, the full variable domain reads NAGVMQNPRHLVRRRGQEARLRCSPMKGHSHVYWYRQLPEEGLKFMVYLQKENIIDESGMPKERFSAEFPKEGPSILRIQQVVRGDSAAYFCASSPMTLEQFFGPGTRLTVL.

Turning to this clone: The identical CDR3 is also encoded by other nucleotide sequences in the sample. The chain recombines TRBV29-1 with TRBJ2-3, with D perhaps TRBD1 (5 bases). Germline CDR1 SQVTM, CDR2 ANQGSEA. This CDR3 has 10 amino acids. V lost 6 bases and J lost 4, with 5 bases in between. Here the CDR3 reads CSVGPDTQYF. CDR3 sequence (DNA): TGCAGCGTGGGGCCAGATACGCAGTATTTT.